The 26 T cell receptor beta chains reported below all come from one sample, sequenced in a study of T cells after yellow fever vaccination. TCRdb re-called the 5' RACE reads through MiXCR, storing one row per CDR3 protein. The repertoire holds 300,000 to 400,000 distinct CDR3 sequences, approximately 12% seen once, with 3% to 4% in the top ten. Material: CD4+ T cells sorted from PBMCs, obtained 15 days after the yellow fever booster vaccination. These receptors were taken from a man in his late teens or twenties who received the YFV17D yellow fever vaccine.

This clonotype was seen a few times. The V gene is TRBV4-1, the J gene TRBJ2-6, with D possibly called TRBD1 or TRBD2 (5 bases each). Germline values: CDR1 MGHRA, CDR2 YSYEKL. This CDR3 region has 18 residues. V dropped 4 bases and J dropped 0 bases, with 16 bases sitting between them. The CDR3 sequence: CASSRKPGRVSGANVLTF. The CDR3 nucleotides are TGCGCCAGCAGCCGGAAGCCGGGACGGGTCTCTGGGGCCAACGTCCTGACTTTC.

This clonotype showed up many times. This chain uses TRBV7-9 with TRBJ2-5; tentative D call: TRBD1 (6 bases). CDR1 and CDR2 (germline): SEHNR, FQNEAQ (reference sequence). V was pared by 6 bases and J by 2 bases, with 13 bases between. The CDR3 loop spans 14 amino acids. The CDR3 DNA reads TGTGCCAGCAGTCTTAATCAGGGGCAAGAGACCCAGTACTTC. It yields the protein CASSLNQGQETQYF.

This sequence joins TRBV5-1 and TRBJ2-6; possible D gene TRBD2, 5 bases. Trimming cost V 7 bases and J 1 base, with 12 bases left between them. Germline lookup yields CDR1 SGHRS and CDR2 YFSETQ. The CDR3 is made up of 15 amino acids. The CDR3, as DNA: TGCGCCAGCTTTCCGGGGAGTTCTGGGGCCAACGTCCTGACTTTC. Translated: CASFPGSSGANVLTF. The full variable domain, rest sourced from reference TRBV5-1 and TRBJ2-6, is KAGVTQTPRYLIKTRGQQVTLSCSPISGHRSVSWYQQTPGQGLQFLFEYFSETQRNKGNFPGRFSGRQFSNSRSEMNVSTLELGDSALYLCASFPGSSGANVLTFGAGSRLTVL.

The sample holds a few counts of this clonotype. The V and J genes are TRBV12-3 or TRBV12-4 and TRBJ2-1; no clear D. V gave up 6 bases and J gave up 0 bases, with 12 bases separating them. CDR3 size: 15 residues. The CDR3 protein is CASRPRTISYNEQFF. CDR3 sequence (DNA): TGTGCCAGCAGGCCCCGGACCATCTCCTACAATGAGCAGTTCTTC.

This clonotype was counted at least ten times. V usage is TRBV5-1 and J usage is TRBJ2-4, with TRBD1 matching over 7 bases. The J segment lost 8 bases and the V segment lost 4 bases, leaving 9 bases of the junction unmatched. The germline CDR1 and CDR2 sequences are SGHRS and YFSETQ. This CDR3 contains 14 residues. The CDR3 loop is CASSADRVRDIQYF. The CDR3 DNA reads as TGCGCCAGCAGCGCCGACAGGGTTAGGGACATTCAGTACTTC.

The J gene is TRBJ2-1, the V gene TRBV7-3; TRBD1 matches at 8 bases. The CDR3 is 17 amino acids. Germline V lookup: CDR1 SGHTA, CDR2 FQGTGA. V trimming: 6 bases; J trimming: 3 bases; junction bases outside the gene matches: 13. CDR3 sequence reads: CASRSVPTGVGYNEQFF. The CDR3 coding sequence is TGTGCCAGCAGGTCCGTCCCGACAGGGGTGGGCTACAATGAGCAGTTCTTC. Full variable domain (outside the CDR3, taken from reference TRBV7-3 and TRBJ2-1): GAGVSQTPSNKVTEKGKYVELRCDPISGHTALYWYRQSLGQGPEFLIYFQGTGAADDSGLPNDRFFAVRPEGSVSTLKIQRTERGDSAVYLCASRSVPTGVGYNEQFFGPGTRLTVL.

This clonotype came up a few times. This chain links TRBV28 with TRBJ2-5; the D gene is possibly TRBD2 (5 bases). Germline V gene lookup returns CDR1 MDHEN and CDR2 SYDVKM. Trimming stripped 3 bases from V and 5 bases from J, with 19 bases between. CDR3 length equals 16 residues. The CDR3 DNA sequence: TGTGCCAGCAGTTTTGGGTCGGGGAGCTTGCTGGAGACCCAGTACTTC. Translation: CASSFGSGSLLETQYF.

This clonotype came up a few times. V gene TRBV7-9 combines with J gene TRBJ2-5, with D unclear. Germline CDR1 reads SEHNR; CDR2 reads FQNEAQ (reference sequence). CDR3 size: 12 residues. V lost 5 bases and J lost 9, with 13 bases in between. The CDR3 loop reads CASSPVDRAQYF. The CDR3, as DNA: TGTGCCAGCAGCCCCGTAGATAGGGCCCAGTACTTC.

Only a few counts were recorded for this clonotype. The genes are TRBV5-1 and TRBJ2-5, with D unresolved. The CDR3 is 15 amino acids. The germline gives CDR1 SGHRS, CDR2 YFSETQ. The V and J ends lost 2 bases and 2 bases respectively, with 13 bases between them. The CDR3 DNA reads as TGCGCCAGCAGCTTAGGAACCGCCGGGCAAGAGACCCAGTACTTC. Translated, it gives CASSLGTAGQETQYF. Filled out from reference TRBV5-1 and TRBJ2-5, the complete variable domain reads KAGVTQTPRYLIKTRGQQVTLSCSPISGHRSVSWYQQTPGQGLQFLFEYFSETQRNKGNFPGRFSGRQFSNSRSEMNVSTLELGDSALYLCASSLGTAGQETQYFGPGTRLLVL.

This chain links TRBV7-2 with TRBJ2-2; D is tentatively TRBD1 or TRBD2 (5 bases each). The germline gives CDR1 SGHTA, CDR2 FQGNSA. The CDR3 totals 16 residues. Deletions cut 0 bases from V and 8 bases from J, with 16 bases between. CDR3 sequence: CASSLARSGGTGELFF. The CDR3 DNA sequence: TGTGCCAGCAGCTTAGCGCGTAGTGGGGGAACTGGGGAGCTGTTTTTT.

This clonotype appeared a few times. This chain joins TRBV18 and TRBJ1-1; D is unclear. V lost 2 bases, J lost 0 bases, and 7 bases lay in between. The CDR3 is 14 residues long. Per the germline V gene, CDR1 is KGHSH and CDR2 is LQKENI. This chain's CDR3 is CASSPMDMNTEAFF. DNA of the CDR3: TGTGCCAGCTCACCAATGGATATGAACACTGAAGCTTTCTTT.

This clonotype was counted between two and nine times. V is TRBV5-4 and J is TRBJ2-3; weak D call: TRBD2 (7 bases). CDR3 length: 15 residues. Germline values: CDR1 SGHNT, CDR2 YYREEE (reference sequence). Trimming shortened V by 4 bases and J by 1 base, and 13 bases separated the two germline ends. The DNA of the CDR3 is TGTGCCAGCAGCGGGGGGGCAGGGGGCACAGATACGCAGTATTTT. As protein: CASSGGAGGTDTQYF.

This clonotype was observed many times. J is TRBJ1-5 and V is TRBV6-6; TRBD1 matches at 8 bases. CDR3 size: 16 residues. J gave up 0 bases and V 5 bases, and 6 bases lay outside the gene matches. CDR1 and CDR2 from the germline V gene are MNHNY and SVGAGI (reference sequence). CDR3 amino acids: CASSSGQGSSNQPQHF. The CDR3 DNA follows: TGTGCCAGCAGTAGCGGACAGGGCTCTAGCAATCAGCCCCAGCATTTT.

This clonotype was seen only a few times. The V call is TRBV5-1, the J call TRBJ2-7, with 7 bases matching TRBD1. The germline gives CDR1 SGHRS, CDR2 YFSETQ. This CDR3 has 15 residues. J gave up 4 bases and V 4 bases, and 11 bases lay outside the gene matches. In DNA, the CDR3 is TGCGCCAGCAGCCCCGACAGGGTACAATCATACGAGCAGTACTTC. Protein sequence: CASSPDRVQSYEQYF.

The table lists this clonotype with a few counts. The rearrangement uses TRBV7-3 and TRBJ2-3, with a weak D call TRBD2 (5 bases). The V end was cut by 0 bases, the J end by 10 bases, with 14 bases between. The CDR3 loop spans 14 amino acids. Per germline, CDR1 SGHTA and CDR2 FQGTGA. The CDR3 bases are TGTGCCAGCAGCTTAACTACCTCGCAGAGGGCGCAGTATTTT. Protein: CASSLTTSQRAQYF.

This clonotype was observed a handful of times. V usage is TRBV2 and J usage is TRBJ1-6; D remains ambiguous. Trimming removed 0 bases from V and 5 bases from J, with 14 bases in between. CDR1 and CDR2 (germline): SNHLY, FYNNEI. The CDR3 runs 17 residues. CDR3 DNA: TGTGCCAGCAGTGAAGCCGCGTTGATTATAGATAATTCACCCCTCCACTTT. It specifies CASSEAALIIDNSPLHF.

The chain links TRBV3-1 to TRBJ2-7, with TRBD1 identical over 7 bases. Trimming removed 6 bases from V and 4 bases from J; junction bases left unmatched: 12. Germline V CDR1 and CDR2: LGHDT, YNNKEL (reference sequence). This CDR3 is built from 15 residues. The CDR3 region is CASRPKQGKKYEQYF. The CDR3 DNA reads TGTGCCAGCAGGCCTAAACAGGGGAAGAAATACGAGCAGTACTTC.

This clonotype was observed a few times. The CDR3: CSYKSPGLAGEQFF. CDR3 nucleotides: TGCAGCTATAAAAGCCCGGGACTAGCGGGCGAGCAGTTCTTC. The gene calls are TRBV20-1 and TRBJ2-1; 12 bases match TRBD2. Germline V gene data show CDR1 as DFQATT and CDR2 as SNEGSKA (reference sequence). CDR3 length: 14 amino acids.

There are a few counts of this clonotype. V is TRBV5-6 and J is TRBJ2-1, with D unclear. The length of the CDR3 is 13 residues. The germline V and J ends were trimmed by 4 bases and 5 bases, with 10 bases remaining between them. From germline, CDR1 is SGHDT and CDR2 YYEEEE. CDR3 sequence (DNA): TGTGCCAGCAGCCGTCCCGACCACAATGAGCAGTTCTTC. Protein product: CASSRPDHNEQFF.

The CDR3 here is CASSFTGHDTQYF. For the CDR3, the DNA is TGCGCCAGCAGCTTTACCGGACATGATACGCAGTATTTT. The V call is TRBV5-1, the J call TRBJ2-3, with D perhaps matching TRBD1 (5 bases). Per the germline V gene, CDR1 is SGHRS and CDR2 is YFSETQ. V was cut by 2 bases and J by 6 bases, with 10 bases left in between. CDR3 length: 13 residues.

This rearrangement joins TRBV7-9 to TRBJ2-7; no definite D call. The CDR3 contains 12 residues. Trimming left V 3 bases short and J 3 bases short, with 6 bases between. The germline gives CDR1 SEHNR, CDR2 FQNEAQ (reference sequence). The CDR3 loop reads CASSLNSYEQYF. The CDR3 nucleotides read TGTGCCAGCAGCTTGAACAGCTACGAGCAGTACTTC.

This chain links TRBV19 with TRBJ1-5, with D perhaps matching TRBD1 (6 bases). V was shortened by 10 bases and J by 7 bases, with 20 bases between the two germline ends. Germline V gene sequence: CDR1 LNHDA, CDR2 SQIVND (reference sequence). The CDR3 runs to 14 residues. The CDR3 loop is CATAARGLYQPQHF. The DNA for the CDR3 is TGTGCCACCGCCGCCCGGGGGCTTTACCAGCCCCAGCATTTT.

The rearrangement uses TRBV5-1 and TRBJ2-5; no definite D call. This CDR3 is built from 14 residues. Germline V gene sequence: CDR1 SGHRS, CDR2 YFSETQ. Trimming pared 0 bases from V and 0 bases from J, leaving 6 bases between. CDR3 coding DNA: TGCGCCAGCAGCTTGGACTGGGACCAAGAGACCCAGTACTTC. Protein: CASSLDWDQETQYF. Drawing the rest from reference TRBV5-1 and TRBJ2-5, the complete variable domain is KAGVTQTPRYLIKTRGQQVTLSCSPISGHRSVSWYQQTPGQGLQFLFEYFSETQRNKGNFPGRFSGRQFSNSRSEMNVSTLELGDSALYLCASSLDWDQETQYFGPGTRLLVL.

This clonotype was seen a few times. The chain is built from TRBV9 and TRBJ2-1; 8 positions match TRBD2. The CDR3 totals 17 residues. Per germline, CDR1 SGDLS and CDR2 YYNGEE. V dropped 2 bases and J dropped 0; count of bases not matched to a gene: 7. CDR3 sequence reads: CASSVGTRGASYNEQFF. The CDR3 bases are TGTGCCAGCAGCGTGGGAACGCGGGGGGCCTCCTACAATGAGCAGTTCTTC.

V usage is TRBV20-1 and J usage is TRBJ1-2, with D maybe TRBD1 (5 bases). CDR3 length equals 13 residues. V lost 3 bases and J 7 bases, leaving 15 bases between the germline ends. The germline V gene encodes CDR1 DFQATT and CDR2 SNEGSKA (reference sequence). CDR3 amino acids: CSASPRGVGGYTF. In nucleotides, the CDR3 is TGCAGTGCTAGCCCAAGGGGTGTTGGTGGCTACACCTTC.

This clonotype was observed a few times. The V gene is TRBV4-3, the J gene TRBJ2-3; D perhaps matches TRBD1 (6 bases). CDR3 length: 14 amino acids. Per germline, CDR1 LGHNA and CDR2 YSLEER. V was pared by 2 bases and J by 1 base, with 7 bases between. The DNA for the CDR3 is TGCGCCAGCAGCCAAAGGACAGGCACAGATACGCAGTATTTT. Translating gives CASSQRTGTDTQYF.